The source of this TCR beta chain is a study of T cell clusters in autoimmune cytopenias. Overall study results and limits: Functional roles of the in silico T cell clusters still await experimental validation. TRB repertoire shifts in secondary cytopenia and chronic lymphocytic leukemia mostly reflected lymphoma, not autoimmunity.

TRB rearrangements were amplified by touch-down multiplex PCR with mixed TRB-A/B primers. TCRdb reprocessed the multiplex PCR reads, with one entry per CDR3 protein and no DNA. The table lists some 15,000 distinct CDR3 sequences. Tens of thousands of genome equivalents of blood DNA were amplified for TRB. A remark on this clonotype: What it binds is not known.

The CDR3 covers 14 residues. Germline V gene data show CDR1 as KGHSH and CDR2 as LQKENI. The chain recombines TRBV18 with TRBJ1-5; the TRBD1 assignment by TCRdb is unverifiable without DNA. The clonotype comes from a human donor with an autoimmune cytopenia or autoimmune hepatitis (not recorded which). Material for sequencing was peripheral blood. CDR3 region: CASSPMGADQPQHF.